The 21 T cell receptor beta chains listed next were all sequenced from one sample in a study of cytomegalovirus exposure and HLA in healthy donors. 13 Jbeta primers and 60 Vbeta primers were used for the PCR. The method was immunoSEQ multiplex PCR; TCRdb's version includes in-frame clones alone and lacks a portion of them. The table lists about 120,000 clones, about three quarters of them singletons. The sequenced sample was PBMCs. Receptors originate from a young man in good health and CMV-seronegative.

This clone was detected only a few times. The rearrangement links TRBV5-1 to TRBJ2-3, with D hard to call. The germline V gene has CDR1 SGHRS and CDR2 YFSETQ. Trimming stripped 2 bases from V and 1 base from J, with 8 bases between. The CDR3 has 14 residues. In DNA, the CDR3 is TGCGCCAGCAGCTTAGTTGCGGGCACAGATACGCAGTATTTT. It translates to CASSLVAGTDTQYF.

This chain links TRBV7-2 with TRBJ1-3, with D possibly being TRBD1 (6 bases). Germline-derived CDR1 and CDR2 are SGHTA and FQGNSA. With 2 bases removed from V and 14 bases from J, the gap between germline ends came to 13 bases. The CDR3 totals 12 residues. The CDR3 region is CASSLRGGAVYF. CDR3 in DNA: TGTGCCAGCAGCTTACGAGGGGGAGCTGTATATTTT.

The gene calls are TRBV28 and TRBJ1-4; maybe TRBD1 (6 bases). V lost 4 bases to trimming and J lost 8 bases, with 17 bases between them. The CDR3 consists of 15 residues. CDR1 is MDHEN, CDR2 SYDVKM, per germline. The CDR3 bases are TGTGCCAGCAGTTCCCCAGGGGACGTAAGGGAAAAACTGTTTTTT. It translates to CASSSPGDVREKLFF.

This clone was recorded a few times. The gene calls are TRBV11-3 and TRBJ2-7; TRBD2 matches 9 bases. This CDR3 has 15 amino acids. Germline V gene sequence: CDR1 SGHNT, CDR2 YENEEA. V was clipped by 6 bases and J by 0 bases; unmatched bases: 6. DNA of the CDR3: TGTGCCAGCAGTCTTAGCGGGGGCCACTCCTACGAGCAGTACTTC. Protein product: CASSLSGGHSYEQYF.

The rearrangement links TRBV10-2 to TRBJ1-1, with D maybe TRBD1 (6 bases). The germline V gene has CDR1 WSHSY and CDR2 SAAADI. Trimming cost V 6 bases and J 5 bases, with 16 bases left between them. The length of the CDR3 is 14 residues. CDR3 protein: CASRPRTDGTEAFF. The CDR3 DNA reads as TGCGCCAGCAGGCCGCGGACAGATGGGACTGAAGCTTTCTTT.

The rearrangement links TRBV25-1 to TRBJ1-4, with TRBD1 matching 11 bases. Per germline, CDR1 MGHDK and CDR2 SYGVNS. The CDR3 totals 14 residues. With 5 bases clipped from V and 6 bases from J, the junction kept 2 bases outside the gene matches. The chain's CDR3 is CASSWTGGDEKLFF. The CDR3 region has the DNA TGTGCCAGCAGTTGGACAGGGGGCGATGAAAAACTGTTTTTT.

The CDR3 sequence: CASSPDREGGYGYTF. DNA for the CDR3: TGCGCCAGCAGCCCGGACAGGGAGGGGGGCTATGGCTACACCTTC. The chain uses TRBV4-1 and TRBJ1-2; 8 nucleotides match TRBD1. After removal of 4 bases from V and 4 bases from J, the junction contained 8 bases not matched to a gene. CDR1 MGHRA and CDR2 YSYEKL come from the germline V gene. The CDR3 totals 15 residues.

This clone appeared a few times. This sequence joins TRBV5-1 and TRBJ2-5, with 13 positions matching TRBD2. Germline CDR1 is SGHRS and CDR2 is YFSETQ. The J segment lost 2 bases and the V segment lost 5 bases, leaving 6 bases of the junction unmatched. The CDR3 runs 16 residues. In DNA, the CDR3 is TGCGCCAGCAGTCGAGGACTAGCGGGAGAACAAGAGACCCAGTACTTC. Translation: CASSRGLAGEQETQYF.

V is TRBV5-5 and J is TRBJ1-4; 7 nucleotides match TRBD1. V lost 4 bases, J lost 4 bases, and 10 bases stayed unmatched. This CDR3 comprises 16 residues. The germline V gene has CDR1 SGHKS and CDR2 YYEKEE (reference sequence). The CDR3 reads CASSRNGAGGNEKLFF. The CDR3 DNA reads as TGTGCCAGCAGCCGAAATGGGGCAGGGGGTAATGAAAAACTGTTTTTT.

The J gene is TRBJ2-3, the V gene TRBV4-3; 8 nucleotides agree with TRBD2. In germline, CDR1 is LGHNA, CDR2 YSLEER. Trimming cost V 1 base and J 2 bases; bases outside gene matches: 5. There are 16 residues in the CDR3. The CDR3 DNA reads TGCGCCAGCAGCCAAGCGGCGGGGGGCCACACAGATACGCAGTATTTT. This codes for CASSQAAGGHTDTQYF.

The chain carries TRBV11-2 and TRBJ2-2; perhaps TRBD1 as D (6 bases). Deletions cut 5 bases from V and 1 base from J, with 8 bases between. Germline V gives CDR1 SGHAT, CDR2 FQNNGV. The CDR3 is made up of 14 amino acids. The CDR3 nucleotides are TGTGCCAGCAGCGTACAGGGGAACACCGGGGAGCTGTTTTTT. Amino acids: CASSVQGNTGELFF.

The gene calls are TRBV5-1 and TRBJ1-6; the match to TRBD1 covers 9 bases. Germline trimming cut 4 bases from V and 8 bases from J; bases unmatched to any gene: 4. CDR1 is SGHRS and CDR2 is YFSETQ in the germline V gene. This CDR3 is 14 amino acids long. CDR3 DNA sequence: TGCGCCAGCAGCGCACAGGGGGCAGATTCACCCCTCCACTTT. Amino acids: CASSAQGADSPLHF.

The rearrangement links TRBV2 to TRBJ2-7, with a tentative D call TRBD1 (5 bases). The CDR3 runs 15 residues. V was cut by 2 bases and J by 1 base, with 12 bases left in between. Germline lookup yields CDR1 SNHLY and CDR2 FYNNEI. The CDR3 DNA reads TGTGCCAGCAGTGAAACTGCCAGGGCTTCCTACGAGCAGTACTTC. It specifies CASSETARASYEQYF.

This chain uses TRBV6-5 with TRBJ2-7; 13 nucleotides agree with TRBD2. V shed 7 bases and J 5 bases; nucleotides not matched to a gene: 8. Germline V CDR1 and CDR2: MNHEY, SVGAGI. The CDR3 contains 15 residues. In DNA, the CDR3 is TGTGCCAGCACTCAACTAGCGGGAGGGCTCCACGAGCAGTACTTC. Translation: CASTQLAGGLHEQYF.

This rearrangement joins TRBV28 to TRBJ2-2; 8 bases are a match to TRBD2. Germline V lookup: CDR1 MDHEN, CDR2 SYDVKM. V gave up 3 bases and J gave up 0 bases; unmatched junction bases: 9. The CDR3 has 18 amino acids. CDR3 loop: CASSFPRGAASNTGELFF. DNA for the CDR3: TGTGCCAGCAGTTTCCCGCGGGGGGCGGCTTCGAACACCGGGGAGCTGTTTTTT.

The chain combines TRBV2 with TRBJ2-5; 9 bases are shared with TRBD1. V lost 7 bases to trimming and J lost 4 bases; unmatched junction nucleotides: 13. CDR1 SNHLY and CDR2 FYNNEI come from the germline V gene. This CDR3 has 16 residues. The CDR3 sequence is CASISYGTGRGETQYF. Here the CDR3 DNA reads TGTGCCAGCATCAGCTACGGGACAGGGCGAGGAGAGACCCAGTACTTC.

The rearrangement joins TRBV5-8 to TRBJ1-1; TRBD1 agrees at 8 bases. The CDR3 is 18 amino acids. Losses at the gene ends were 1 base for V and 1 base for J; bases not matched to a gene: 12. The V gene's germline CDR1 is SGHTS and CDR2 YDEGEE. The CDR3 region is CASSLRQGARLRNTEAFF. The DNA for the CDR3 is TGTGCCAGCAGCTTGAGGCAGGGGGCACGATTGAGGAACACTGAAGCTTTCTTT.

V gene TRBV5-1 combines with J gene TRBJ2-3, with 9 bases aligning to TRBD1. Germline CDR1 reads SGHRS; CDR2 reads YFSETQ. Trimming cost V 4 bases and J 0 bases; bases outside gene matches: 3. This CDR3 contains 15 residues. CDR3 loop: CASSQGQGSTDTQYF. In DNA form, the CDR3 reads TGCGCCAGCAGCCAGGGACAGGGTAGCACAGATACGCAGTATTTT.

This chain connects TRBV7-9 to TRBJ1-1, with 10 bases identical to TRBD1. The CDR3 runs to 15 residues. Germline CDR1 and CDR2: SEHNR and FQNEAQ (reference sequence). The ends lost 6 bases at V and 0 bases at J; junction bases unmatched: 4. DNA of the CDR3: TGTGCCAGCAGAGGTGACAGGGGGCTGAACACTGAAGCTTTCTTT. This codes for CASRGDRGLNTEAFF.

This clone was found once. The chain combines TRBV6-5 with TRBJ1-5; D is uncertain. Trimming removed 6 bases from V and 6 bases from J, with 18 bases in between. Germline CDR1 MNHEY, CDR2 SVGAGI. The CDR3 totals 15 residues. The CDR3 DNA reads as TGTGCCAGCAGCCACTCCCACCGGGAGGTTCAGCCCCAGCATTTT. This gives the protein CASSHSHREVQPQHF.

The chain recombines TRBV7-3 with TRBJ2-1; 10 bases match TRBD1. J gave up 8 bases and V 5 bases, and 9 bases lay outside the gene matches. The germline V gene encodes CDR1 SGHTA and CDR2 FQGTGA. This CDR3 is 15 amino acids long. The DNA of the CDR3 is TGTGCCAGCAGCATCAACCGGGACAGGGGCTATGAGCAGTTCTTC. Translating gives CASSINRDRGYEQFF.